Listed below are T cell receptor beta chains from one sample, sequenced in a study of somatic mutations in cytotoxic T cells in rheumatoid arthritis. TCRdb's table, derived via immunoSEQ multiplex PCR, lists solely in-frame clones and lacks some. The table lists 3,500 to 4,500 clones, roughly two thirds of them singletons. Sequenced sample: CD8+ T cells sorted from blood. These receptors all come from an adult with rheumatoid arthritis. Each CDR3 is given with its conserved first and last residue. A D gene is named only where the DNA matches it firmly. Expanded clones get a size class; other rows say once, few or many, or leave the size out.

size	V	D	J	DNA	CDR3
NA	TRBV27	NA	TRBJ1-4	TGTGCCAGCAGTACGGTCAATGAAAAACTGTTTTTT	CASSTVNEKLFF
NA	TRBV23-1	TRBD1	TRBJ2-5	TGCGCCAGCAGTCGGGCGGCAGGGGGCGTAGAGACCCAGTACTTC	CASSRAAGGVETQYF
NA	TRBV6-5	NA	TRBJ2-7	TGTGCCAGCAGTCCCTACAGGGCCTCCGAGCAGTACTTC	CASSPYRASEQYF
NA	TRBV7-9	NA	TRBJ2-3	TGTGCCAGCAGCTTAGTCCCCGTTCGGGGGAGCACAGATACGCAGTATTTT	CASSLVPVRGSTDTQYF
NA	TRBV7-3	TRBD1	TRBJ1-6	TGTGCCAGCAGCTTAAATCCCCAGGGGGACTATAATTCACCCCTCCACTTT	CASSLNPQGDYNSPLHF
few	TRBV27	NA	TRBJ2-7	TGTGCCAGCAGGATACTAGCCCGGGACTACGAGCAGTACTTC	CASRILARDYEQYF
NA	TRBV7-9	NA	TRBJ1-2	TGTGCCAGCAGCTTAAGTGGACCCCCGGGAAAAAGAGGCTACACCTTC	CASSLSGPPGKRGYTF
once	TRBV11-2	TRBD1	TRBJ2-1	TGTGCCAGCAGCCAGGGACAGGGGGCATACAATGAGCAGTTCTTC	CASSQGQGAYNEQFF
NA	TRBV7-9	TRBD2	TRBJ2-5	TGTGCCAGCAGCTTAAGGTTTGCGGGGGAAGAGACCCAGTACTTC	CASSLRFAGEETQYF
NA	TRBV15	NA	TRBJ1-5	TGTGCCACCAGCAGAGATCGAGGCGCCAATCAGCCCCAGCATTTT	CATSRDRGANQPQHF
once	TRBV7-2	TRBD2	TRBJ2-5	TGTGCCAGCAGCTTAGTTCTGGCGGGGGGCGGGGAGACCCAGTACTTC	CASSLVLAGGGETQYF
NA	TRBV27	TRBD1	TRBJ1-5	TGTGCCAGCAGTCAGGGGGTCACGAGTCAGCCCCAGCATTTT	CASSQGVTSQPQHF
few	TRBV6-4	NA	TRBJ2-1	TGTGCCAGCAGTGACTCGGTCGCACTACCAGGCAATGAGCAGTTCTTC	CASSDSVALPGNEQFF
few	TRBV27	NA	TRBJ1-1	TGTGCCAGCAGTTTAAGGGGCCCCCCGGGCACTGAAGCTTTCTTT	CASSLRGPPGTEAFF
NA	TRBV27	TRBD1	TRBJ2-2	TGTGCCAGCAGGACCCGGGACAGGGGGCCCGAGAGGACCGGGGAGCTGTTTTTT	CASRTRDRGPERTGELFF
NA	TRBV2	TRBD1	TRBJ1-2	TGTGCCAGCCGGACAGGTCTGGATGGCTACACCTTC	CASRTGLDGYTF
NA	TRBV9	NA	TRBJ1-1	TGTGCCAGCAGCGGTTGGAACACTGAAGCTTTCTTT	CASSGWNTEAFF
few	TRBV4-1	NA	TRBJ2-5	TGCGCCAGCAGCCAACTCCCCGGGACTTTCGGGACCCAGTACTTC	CASSQLPGTFGTQYF
once	TRBV19	NA	TRBJ1-1	TGTGCCAGTAGCCCTTACCTCACGCCCAACACTGAAGCTTTCTTT	CASSPYLTPNTEAFF
NA	TRBV9	NA	TRBJ1-6	TGTGCCAGCAGCGTAGGGGGGGCGGGCTATAATTCACCCCTCCACTTT	CASSVGGAGYNSPLHF
once	TRBV4-3	TRBD2	TRBJ2-7	TGCGCCAGCAGCACCCGGGACTACTCCTACGAGCAGTACTTC	CASSTRDYSYEQYF
NA	TRBV4-3	NA	TRBJ1-1	TGCGCCAGCAGCCAAGATACGGCAGTGATGAACACTGAAGCTTTCTTT	CASSQDTAVMNTEAFF
few	TRBV4-1	NA	TRBJ1-1	TGCGCCAGCAGCCAAGATTGGCCCGGGGGCACTGAAGCTTTCTTT	CASSQDWPGGTEAFF
NA	TRBV9	NA	TRBJ2-7	TGTGCCAGCAGCGTAGCAGGTGGGCTCATCTACGAGCAGTACTTC	CASSVAGGLIYEQYF
NA	TRBV7-8	NA	TRBJ1-6	TGTGCCAGCAGCGAGCGGGACGGGATTTCACCCCTCCACTTT	CASSERDGISPLHF
NA	TRBV7-9	NA	TRBJ2-1	TGTGCCAGCAGCTCCCTGGACAATGAGCAGTTCTTC	CASSSLDNEQFF
few	TRBV4-2	NA	TRBJ1-1	TGTGCCAGCAGCCAAGTGGGGGACACTGAAGCTTTCTTT	CASSQVGDTEAFF
few	TRBV5-6	NA	TRBJ2-7	TGTGCCAGCAGCTTGACCGAGGACGAGCAGTACTTC	CASSLTEDEQYF
NA	TRBV7-9	TRBD1	TRBJ1-4	TGTGCCAGCAGTCAGAGGGACAGGGAGAATGAAAAACTGTTTTTT	CASSQRDRENEKLFF
NA	TRBV5-5	NA	TRBJ1-4	TGTGCCAGCAGCGTTCCGGGTGGGAGTGAAAAACTGTTTTTT	CASSVPGGSEKLFF
NA	TRBV6-5	NA	TRBJ1-1	TGTGCCAGCAGGGGACACCCAAGGACTGAAGCTTTCTTT	CASRGHPRTEAFF
NA	TRBV6-5	NA	TRBJ2-7	TGTGCCAGCAGTTACGAGGGCGGGGAGCAGTACTTC	CASSYEGGEQYF
few	TRBV19	NA	TRBJ1-1	TGTGCCAGTACTCAAGGGCCGAACACTGAAGCTTTCTTT	CASTQGPNTEAFF
NA	TRBV5-1	NA	TRBJ1-2	TGCGCCAGCAGCTTCTCTTGGAGCTATGGCTACACCTTC	CASSFSWSYGYTF
NA	TRBV9	NA	TRBJ1-1	TGTGCCAGCAGCGTAGGGAGGGGGGAGAACACTGAAGCTTTCTTT	CASSVGRGENTEAFF
once	TRBV2	TRBD1	TRBJ1-2	TGTGCCAGTAGGGGGTTGACAGGGTTTAACTATGGCTACACCTTC	CASRGLTGFNYGYTF
few	TRBV6-5	NA	TRBJ1-1	TGTGCCAGCAGATCAGGGGTCACTGAAGCTTTCTTT	CASRSGVTEAFF
NA	TRBV4-1	TRBD1	TRBJ2-3	TGCGCCAGCAGCCAAGGACAGGGGGCCACAGATACGCAGTATTTT	CASSQGQGATDTQYF
NA	TRBV5-6	NA	TRBJ2-1	TGTGCCAGCAGCCGGCCTTCTGAGCAGTTCTTC	CASSRPSEQFF
NA	TRBV2	TRBD2	TRBJ2-5	TGTGCCAGCAAGACAGCGGGGGGGAACCAAGAGACCCAGTACTTC	CASKTAGGNQETQYF
NA	TRBV7-7	NA	TRBJ2-3	TGTGCCAGCAGCTTACGTCGGGGCTACCCACGGGGTACGCAGTATTTT	CASSLRRGYPRGTQYF
medium-sized	TRBV25-1	NA	TRBJ1-6	TGTGCCAGCAGTGCGGGGACCAATTCACCCCTCCACTTT	CASSAGTNSPLHF
NA	TRBV5-4	NA	TRBJ1-6	TGTGCCAGCAGCCCGGGACCGCCGTCTTATAATTCACCCCTCCACTTT	CASSPGPPSYNSPLHF
once	TRBV9	NA	TRBJ2-7	TGTGCCAGCAGCGGGGCAAGGGGCGAGCAGTACTTC	CASSGARGEQYF
NA	TRBV29-1	TRBD1	TRBJ1-2	TGCAGCGCATACAGGGGACCTAACTATGGCTACACCTTC	CSAYRGPNYGYTF
NA	TRBV7-9	NA	TRBJ2-3	TGTGCCAGCAGGAGGGCAGCAGATACGCAGTATTTT	CASRRAADTQYF